Listed below are T cell receptor beta chains from one sample, sequenced in a study of cytomegalovirus exposure and HLA in healthy donors. Produced via immunoSEQ multiplex PCR; TCRdb's table is partial and in-frame only. The sample lists about 130,000 clones, around 80% occurring once. The sequencing input was PBMCs. These receptors were collected from a man aged 25 to 40 in good health and CMV-seronegative. The CDR3 runs from the conserved cysteine through the conserved F or W. Each record gives: V gene, D gene, clone size, J gene, CDR3 DNA, CDR3 protein. D genes are given only for firm matches. The size entry is marked missing in some rows and otherwise reads once, few, many or a size class.

V: TRBV7-2; D: .; size: .; J: TRBJ2-1; DNA: TGTGCCAGCAGCTCAGAAGGGGGCTCCTACAATGAGCAGTTCTTC; CDR3: CASSSEGGSYNEQFF
V: TRBV14; D: TRBD2; size: .; J: TRBJ2-3; DNA: TGTGCCAGCAGCCAATTTCGCGGGAGTGCGACAGATACGCAGTATTTT; CDR3: CASSQFRGSATDTQYF
V: TRBV5-1; D: .; size: .; J: TRBJ2-7; DNA: TGCGCCAGCAGCTTGGCCCGACCGGACGGGAACGAGCAGTACTTC; CDR3: CASSLARPDGNEQYF
V: TRBV6-6; D: .; size: few; J: TRBJ1-1; DNA: TGTGCCAGCATCCCCGCGCCAGGGGTTACTGAAGCTTTCTTT; CDR3: CASIPAPGVTEAFF
V: TRBV28; D: TRBD1; size: .; J: TRBJ1-2; DNA: TGTGCCACCAACCTTCCCGGGGCCACAGGGGTAGGTGGCTACACCTTC; CDR3: CATNLPGATGVGGYTF
V: TRBV5-4; D: .; size: .; J: TRBJ1-1; DNA: TGTGCCAGCAGCTTGCAAAAAAACACTGAAGCTTTCTTT; CDR3: CASSLQKNTEAFF
V: TRBV5-1; D: TRBD1; size: .; J: TRBJ1-5; DNA: TGCGCCAGCAGCCCCGGGACAGGGAGCGATCAGCCCCAGCATTTT; CDR3: CASSPGTGSDQPQHF
V: TRBV7-2; D: .; size: few; J: TRBJ2-7; DNA: TGTGCCAGCAGCTTAATCGTGGGACTGCCATCCTACGAGCAGTACTTC; CDR3: CASSLIVGLPSYEQYF
V: TRBV18; D: TRBD1; size: .; J: TRBJ1-2; DNA: TGTGCCAGCTCACCACCGACAGGGGGCAATGGCTACACCTTC; CDR3: CASSPPTGGNGYTF
V: TRBV7-9; D: .; size: .; J: TRBJ1-1; DNA: TGTGCCAGCAGCTTTCCCCAAGCGTTTGGCACTGAAGCTTTCTTT; CDR3: CASSFPQAFGTEAFF
V: TRBV6-1; D: .; size: few; J: TRBJ1-6; DNA: TGTGCCAGCGGCTTGACAGGTACGACTTCACCCCTCCACTTT; CDR3: CASGLTGTTSPLHF
V: TRBV7-6; D: TRBD1; size: .; J: TRBJ2-7; DNA: TGTGCCAGCAGCTTTCGGACAGGTCATACCTACGAGCAGTACTTC; CDR3: CASSFRTGHTYEQYF
V: TRBV10-3; D: TRBD1; size: .; J: TRBJ2-7; DNA: TGTGCCATCAGTGAGACACAGGGGGCCACCTACGAGCAGTACTTC; CDR3: CAISETQGATYEQYF
V: TRBV11-2; D: .; size: .; J: TRBJ1-2; DNA: TGTGCCAGCAGCTTGGACTTCACACCCGGCTATGGCTACACCTTC; CDR3: CASSLDFTPGYGYTF
V: TRBV5-1; D: .; size: .; J: TRBJ2-3; DNA: TGCGCCAGCAGCTTAGCGGTTACCACAGATACGCAGTATTTT; CDR3: CASSLAVTTDTQYF
V: TRBV28; D: .; size: once; J: TRBJ1-4; DNA: TGTGCCAGCAGTTCGGGGGGGGAAAAACTGTTTTTT; CDR3: CASSSGGEKLFF
V: TRBV27; D: .; size: .; J: TRBJ2-3; DNA: TGTGCCAGCAGTACCCCGCTGCGGGGGCAGTATTTT; CDR3: CASSTPLRGQYF
V: TRBV19; D: .; size: .; J: TRBJ2-7; DNA: TGTGCCAGTAGTCGAGGGTACGAGCAGTACTTC; CDR3: CASSRGYEQYF
V: TRBV2; D: .; size: once; J: TRBJ1-4; DNA: TGTGCCAGCAGCCCTGGACAGAGTGCACTGAATGAAAAACTGTTTTTT; CDR3: CASSPGQSALNEKLFF
V: TRBV5-3; D: .; size: few; J: TRBJ2-7; DNA: TGTGCCAGAAGCTTTTTGGGCCCTGGGTATCGGTACGAGCAGTACTTC; CDR3: CARSFLGPGYRYEQYF
V: TRBV6-6; D: .; size: .; J: TRBJ1-3; DNA: TGTGCCAGCCGGTCGATCCCAAATACTAGTGGAAACACCATATATTTT; CDR3: CASRSIPNTSGNTIYF
V: TRBV7-9; D: .; size: .; J: TRBJ1-2; DNA: TGTGCCAGCAGTTCCGATGTTTACATTGAGGGTTACACCTTC; CDR3: CASSSDVYIEGYTF
V: TRBV7-9; D: TRBD1; size: .; J: TRBJ2-3; DNA: TGTGCCAGCAGCTGGGACAGATTGACAGATACGCAGTATTTT; CDR3: CASSWDRLTDTQYF
V: TRBV6-6; D: TRBD1; size: .; J: TRBJ1-1; DNA: TGTGCCAGCAGACCACCTCAGGACAGGCGGGCGCAAGCTTTCTTT; CDR3: CASRPPQDRRAQAFF
V: TRBV13; D: .; size: .; J: TRBJ2-3; DNA: TGTGCCAGCAGCTCTCTGTCCCGGGTCTCTAGCACAGATACGCAGTATTTT; CDR3: CASSSLSRVSSTDTQYF
V: TRBV4-1; D: .; size: .; J: TRBJ2-7; DNA: TGCGCCAGCAGCACGGGGAACGAGCAGTACTTC; CDR3: CASSTGNEQYF
V: TRBV28; D: .; size: .; J: TRBJ1-1; DNA: TGTGCCAGCAGCCGAGGCCCACAGGAACAAGCTTTCTTT; CDR3: CASSRGPQEQAFF
V: TRBV6-5; D: .; size: .; J: TRBJ2-7; DNA: TGTGCCAGCAGCAAAGGGGGGGTTCCCTCCTACGAGCAGTACTTC; CDR3: CASSKGGVPSYEQYF
V: TRBV5-6; D: .; size: .; J: TRBJ1-2; DNA: TGTGCCAGCAGCACCTGGACGGGGGAAAACTATGGCTACACCTTC; CDR3: CASSTWTGENYGYTF
V: TRBV5-5; D: .; size: .; J: TRBJ2-7; DNA: TGTGCCAGCAGCTTGGCCGTGCACAGCGGCCAATACGAGCAGTACTTC; CDR3: CASSLAVHSGQYEQYF
V: TRBV2; D: TRBD1; size: .; J: TRBJ2-3; DNA: TGTGCCAGCGAAGGGGACAGGGGGTTCCGGCCTACGCAGTATTTT; CDR3: CASEGDRGFRPTQYF
V: TRBV28; D: TRBD2; size: .; J: TRBJ2-2; DNA: TGTGCCAGCACTCTAAGGGGTCTAGCGGTTAACACCGGGGAGCTGTTTTTT; CDR3: CASTLRGLAVNTGELFF
V: TRBV6-4; D: TRBD1; size: .; J: TRBJ2-7; DNA: TGTGCCAGCAGTGACACCCGGGACAGAACCTACGAGCAGTACTTC; CDR3: CASSDTRDRTYEQYF
V: TRBV5-5; D: TRBD1; size: few; J: TRBJ2-7; DNA: TGTGCCAGCAGCTTACTTCTACAGGGGGCTAGCTACGAGCAGTACTTC; CDR3: CASSLLLQGASYEQYF
V: TRBV2; D: TRBD1; size: .; J: TRBJ2-7; DNA: TGTGCCAGCAGTAGGGACAGAATATACGAGCAGTACTTC; CDR3: CASSRDRIYEQYF
V: TRBV7-9; D: .; size: .; J: TRBJ1-1; DNA: TGTGCCAGCAGCTTAACAGACACTGAAGCTTTCTTT; CDR3: CASSLTDTEAFF
V: TRBV11-2; D: TRBD1; size: .; J: TRBJ1-1; DNA: TGTGCCAGCAGCTCGCCCCTGGGACAGTACACTGAAGCTTTCTTT; CDR3: CASSSPLGQYTEAFF
V: TRBV7-2; D: TRBD2; size: .; J: TRBJ2-7; DNA: TGTGCCAGCAGCTCGACCGGGACTACGACCTACGAGCAGTACTTC; CDR3: CASSSTGTTTYEQYF
V: TRBV5-1; D: .; size: .; J: TRBJ1-1; DNA: TGCGCCAGCAGCTTGGACCCGCAAGGGAGCACTGAAGCTTTCTTT; CDR3: CASSLDPQGSTEAFF
V: TRBV5-3; D: .; size: .; J: TRBJ1-1; DNA: TGTGCCAGAAGCTTGCTTGTGGCGGTTAACACTGAAGCTTTCTTT; CDR3: CARSLLVAVNTEAFF
V: TRBV7-8; D: .; size: .; J: TRBJ2-7; DNA: TGTGCCAGCACCCCCTCGAGATGGCAGGGCAGCTACGAGCAGTACTTC; CDR3: CASTPSRWQGSYEQYF
V: TRBV29-1; D: .; size: .; J: TRBJ2-7; DNA: TGCAGCGTTGTGTTGGGGAGCTCCTACGAGCAGTACTTC; CDR3: CSVVLGSSYEQYF
V: TRBV6-6; D: TRBD2; size: .; J: TRBJ2-7; DNA: TGTGCCAGCAGTTATACTAGCGGGCCCGGCTACGAGCAGTACTTC; CDR3: CASSYTSGPGYEQYF
V: TRBV2; D: .; size: .; J: TRBJ2-1; DNA: TGTGCCTCGCGGTCCTACAATGAGCAGTTCTTC; CDR3: CASRSYNEQFF
V: TRBV19; D: .; size: .; J: TRBJ1-4; DNA: TGTGCCAGTAGTACGGCAGGGGTAATTGAAAAACTGTTTTTT; CDR3: CASSTAGVIEKLFF
V: TRBV2; D: TRBD2; size: .; J: TRBJ2-5; DNA: TGTGCCAGCACCCGGGGGGTAGCAGAGACCCAGTACTTC; CDR3: CASTRGVAETQYF
V: TRBV11-2; D: TRBD1; size: .; J: TRBJ1-2; DNA: TGTGCCAGCAGCCGGGACAGAGTTAACTATGGCTACACCTTC; CDR3: CASSRDRVNYGYTF